This T cell receptor beta chain was obtained from a study of tissue T cells after allogeneic stem cell transplantation. CDR3 sequences, V/J genes, frequencies and template counts came from survey-depth TCRbeta sequencing. Some clones are missing from TCRdb's copy, which holds only in-frame ones; the method was immunoSEQ multiplex PCR. Of a few thousand clones in the sample, almost 70% were seen once. Germline values: CDR1 KGHSH, CDR2 LQKENI. V gave up 3 bases and J gave up 1 base; unmatched junction bases: 3. The CDR3 has 15 amino acids. Concerning this clone itself: The antigen is not known.

Autopsy tissues spanned esophagus to rectum, liver, skin, and lymphoid organs including spleen. Study-level points and caveats: In patients and mice, blood and spleen missed much of tissue repertoire.

The source was tissue from the colon, collected at autopsy. The TCR comes from a female donor older than 55 with lung cancer. The gene calls are TRBV18 and TRBJ1-5; 7 bases map to TRBD1. The CDR3 region is CASSPTGRSNQPQHF. CDR3 bases: TGTGCCAGCTCACCGACAGGGAGGAGCAATCAGCCCCAGCATTTT.